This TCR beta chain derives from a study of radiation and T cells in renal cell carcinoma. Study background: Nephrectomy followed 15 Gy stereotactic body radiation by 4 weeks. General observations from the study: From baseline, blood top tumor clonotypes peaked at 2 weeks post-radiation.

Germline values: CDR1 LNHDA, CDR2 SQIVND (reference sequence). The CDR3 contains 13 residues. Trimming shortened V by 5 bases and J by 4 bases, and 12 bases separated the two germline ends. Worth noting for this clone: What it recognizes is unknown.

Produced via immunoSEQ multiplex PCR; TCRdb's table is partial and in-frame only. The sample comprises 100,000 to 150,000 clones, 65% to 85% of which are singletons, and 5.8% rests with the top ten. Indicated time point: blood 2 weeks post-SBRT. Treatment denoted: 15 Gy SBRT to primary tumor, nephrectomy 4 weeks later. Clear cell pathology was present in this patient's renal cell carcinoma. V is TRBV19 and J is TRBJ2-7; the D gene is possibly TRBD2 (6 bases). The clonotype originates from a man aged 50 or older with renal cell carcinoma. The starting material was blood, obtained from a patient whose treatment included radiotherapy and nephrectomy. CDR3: CASSPWGVYEQYF. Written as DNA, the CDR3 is TGTGCCAGTAGTCCCTGGGGGGTTTACGAGCAGTACTTC.